This is a list of T cell receptor beta chains from one sample in a study of tumor and adjacent non-tumor tissue in lung cancer. TCRdb passed the multiplex PCR reads through MiXCR, listing each CDR3 protein once. The table includes 200,000 to 250,000 distinct CDR3 sequences, about 76% detected once. The sequenced sample consisted of lung tumor tissue. All receptors derive from a man in his 60s with non-small cell lung cancer. CDR3s include the opening cysteine and the closing phenylalanine or tryptophan. Fields, in order: clone size, CDR3 length, V gene, D gene, J gene, CDR3 protein, CDR3 DNA. The D gene is left open where the match is weak. Some rows mark clone size as missing; the rest say once, few, many or name a class of expanded clone.

NA	16	TRBV4-1	NA	TRBJ2-6	CVSSQAQVSGANDLTF	TGTGTCAGCAGCCAAGCACAGGTATCTGGGGCCAACGACCTGACTTTC
NA	15	TRBV4-2	NA	TRBJ2-7	CASSQEDRGAYEQYF	TGTGCCAGCAGCCAAGAGGATAGGGGAGCCTACGAGCAGTACTTC
NA	13	TRBV10-3	NA	TRBJ1-5	CAITGGFTDTQHF	TGTGCCATCACGGGCGGATTCACAGATACGCAGCATTTT
NA	15	TRBV20-1	NA	TRBJ1-1	CSAHPSHGAGIEALF	TGCAGTGCCCATCCCTCTCATGGAGCGGGAATAGAAGCTCTCTTT
NA	12	TRBV30	TRBD2	TRBJ2-7	CAWGTSGYEQYF	TGTGCCTGGGGGACTAGCGGCTACGAGCAGTACTTC
NA	14	TRBV11-2	NA	TRBJ2-3	CVSRSRVITDTQYF	TGTGTAAGCAGATCAAGGGTTATAACAGATACGCAGTATTTT
NA	16	TRBV7-3	NA	TRBJ2-2	CASIPVGGAFTRELFF	TGTGCCAGCATCCCAGTGGGGGGGGCTTTCACCCGGGAGCTGTTTTTT
many	15	TRBV20-1	TRBD1	TRBJ2-7	CSASFLGQGSYEQYF	TGCAGTGCCTCGTTTTTAGGACAGGGATCCTACGAGCAGTACTTC
NA	15	TRBV11-3	NA	TRBJ2-1	CARSLGASRGGEQFF	TGTGCCCGCAGCTTAGGAGCTAGCAGAGGAGGGGAGCAGTTCTTC
NA	12	TRBV29-1	NA	TRBJ1-1	CSDGGGSAEAFF	TGTAGCGATGGAGGTGGATCCGCTGAAGCTTTCTTT
NA	15	TRBV9	NA	TRBJ2-7	CASSVAVGGAYEQYF	TGTGCCAGCAGTGTAGCGGTGGGGGGCGCTTATGAGCAGTACTTC
once	21	TRBV29-1	TRBD2	TRBJ2-5	CSVQRWNFGISGTGGIETQYF	TGCAGCGTACAAAGGTGGAATTTCGGGATTAGCGGGACTGGGGGGATAGAGACCCAGTATTTC
NA	15	TRBV5-4	NA	TRBJ2-1	CASSLVPNIYNEQFF	TGTGCCAGCAGCTTGGTACCGAACATCTACAATGAGCAGTTCTTC
once	13	TRBV6-2/TRBV6-3	NA	TRBJ2-7	CASRNAQVYEQYF	TGTGCCAGCAGGAATGCCCAGGTCTACGAGCAATACTTC
NA	16	TRBV24-1	NA	TRBJ2-6	CATSYAGPSGAYVLTF	TGTGCCACCAGTTACGCAGGGCCCTCTGGGGCCTACGTCCTGACTTTC
NA	16	TRBV2	NA	TRBJ2-2	CVSSEAVIANTGELFF	TGTGTCAGCAGTGAAGCCGTAATCGCGAACACCGGGGAGCTGTTTTTT
NA	14	TRBV29-1	NA	TRBJ1-2	CNVEKGRSFNGYTF	TGCAACGTTGAAAAGGGGCGCTCTTTCAATGGCTACACCTTC
NA	15	TRBV11-1	NA	TRBJ1-4	CTSSLCREASEKLFF	TGTACAAGCAGCCTTTGCCGGGAGGCGTCTGAAAAACTGTTTTTT
many	15	TRBV5-5	NA	TRBJ1-5	CASSLWPNSNQPQHF	TGTGCCAGCAGCTTGTGGCCTAACAGCAATCAGCCCCAGCATTTT
NA	17	TRBV11-3	TRBD2	TRBJ2-5	CASSFGTSGGTQGTQYF	TGTGCCAGCAGCTTTGGGACTAGCGGGGGGACTCAAGGGACCCAGTACTTC
NA	14	TRBV11-2	NA	TRBJ1-6	CANSFGVSNSPLRF	TGTGCCAACAGCTTTGGGGTGAGTAATTCACCCCTCCGCTTT
NA	15	TRBV4-3	NA	TRBJ1-1	CASSQESGLNTEAFF	TGCGCCAGCAGCCAAGAATCGGGGCTCAACACTGAGGCTTTCTTT
many	16	TRBV12-5	NA	TRBJ2-5	CASGLVRGAGGETQYF	TGTGCTAGTGGTTTGGTAAGGGGGGCTGGAGGAGAGACCCAGTACTTC